What follows are 22 T cell receptor beta chains derived from one specimen sequenced in a study of response to subunit inactivated influenza vaccine. TCRdb recomputed calls from the RT-PCR reads with MiXCR, one row per CDR3 protein. Here the sample spans more than 600,000 distinct CDR3 sequences, around 18% being singletons. The specimen was PBMCs from blood, collected about 5 days after vaccination. The receptors derive from a man aged 45-65 years who received an inactivated influenza vaccine.

Details on this clonotype: One end of the junction does not line up with germline, which may come from a read error. The chain combines TRBV10-3 with TRBJ2-4, with a weak D call TRBD2 (6 bases). Per germline, CDR1 ENHRY and CDR2 SYGVKD. The CDR3 contains 16 residues. As DNA, the CDR3 is TGTGCCATCAGTGAAGGAGGGGCGATAGCCAAACACATTCAGTACTTC. Its protein product is CAISEGGAIAKHIQYF.

This clonotype came up many times. The chain uses TRBV4-2 and TRBJ1-1; 8 bases agree with TRBD1. The CDR3 totals 15 residues. The ends lost 4 bases at V and 0 bases at J; junction bases unmatched: 4. Germline CDR1 is LGHNA and CDR2 is YNFKEQ. CDR3 region: CASSRRTGMNTEAFF. In nucleotides, the CDR3 is TGTGCCAGCAGCCGAAGGACAGGGATGAACACTGAAGCTTTCTTT.

The genes are TRBV7-2 and TRBJ2-3, with no clear D. The CDR3 runs 12 residues. The V gene's germline CDR1 is SGHTA and CDR2 FQGNSA. V lost 5 bases and J 7 bases, leaving 10 bases between the germline ends. The CDR3 loop is CASSPIFNTQYF. The CDR3 DNA sequence: TGTGCCAGCAGCCCGATTTTTAATACGCAGTATTTT.

This CDR3 reads CASSYGTVSNYGYTF. The CDR3 DNA reads as TGTGCCAGCAGTTACGGCACAGTCAGTAACTATGGCTACACCTTC. This chain joins TRBV6-5 and TRBJ1-2; D is unresolved. The CDR3 sequence is 15 residues long. Germline values: CDR1 MNHEY, CDR2 SVGAGI. V was cut by 2 bases and J by 1 base, with 11 bases left in between.

This clonotype showed up many times. This chain joins TRBV4-3 and TRBJ2-2; 7 nucleotides line up with TRBD1. This CDR3 region has 14 residues. V lost 4 bases to trimming and J lost 4 bases; unmatched junction nucleotides: 3. CDR1 and CDR2 (germline): LGHNA, YSLEER. CDR3 coding DNA: TGCGCCAGCAGCCCCCGGGACAGCACCGGGGAGCTGTTTTTT. This translates into CASSPRDSTGELFF.

At least ten counts were recorded for this clonotype. The gene calls are TRBV20-1 and TRBJ2-5; a possible D gene is TRBD2 (5 bases). This CDR3 spans 15 amino acids. V shed 7 bases and J shed 5 bases, with 23 bases lying between them. CDR1 DFQATT and CDR2 SNEGSKA come from the germline V gene (reference sequence). The chain's CDR3 is CSVATPGLGSETQYF. The CDR3 coding sequence is TGCAGTGTTGCCACCCCCGGATTAGGGAGCGAGACCCAGTACTTC.

This clonotype has more than one count but fewer than ten. The chain is built from TRBV20-1 and TRBJ1-6; possible D gene TRBD1, 5 bases. The CDR3 consists of 16 residues. V lost 6 bases to trimming and J lost 0 bases, with 15 bases between them. The germline CDR1 and CDR2 sequences are DFQATT and SNEGSKA (reference sequence). The CDR3, as DNA: TGCAGTGCAGAGGCAGGGAGTTTCTCCTATAATTCACCCCTCCACTTT. As protein: CSAEAGSFSYNSPLHF.

The chain uses TRBV5-1 and TRBJ2-6; no definite D call. The V end lost 4 bases, the J end lost 0 bases, and 8 bases lay between the germline ends. This CDR3 spans 15 amino acids. Per germline, CDR1 SGHRS and CDR2 YFSETQ. CDR3 residues: CASSPAFSGANVLTF. The CDR3 region has the DNA TGCGCCAGCAGCCCCGCTTTCTCTGGGGCCAACGTCCTGACTTTC.

In its sample, this clonotype was seen a few times. The V call is TRBV4-1, the J call TRBJ1-2; 8 positions agree with TRBD1. Germline trimming cut 6 bases from V and 0 bases from J; bases unmatched to any gene: 12. CDR1 and CDR2 from the germline V gene are MGHRA and YSYEKL. CDR3 size: 17 residues. The CDR3: CASSSWTGRRANYGYTF. The CDR3 nucleotides read TGCGCCAGCAGTTCCTGGACAGGGCGTAGAGCTAACTATGGCTACACCTTC.

This clonotype was counted many times. V gene TRBV4-3 combines with J gene TRBJ1-1, with D hard to call. Germline V gene data show CDR1 as LGHNA and CDR2 as YSLEER. Trimming stripped 5 bases from V and 4 bases from J, with 17 bases between. The CDR3 extends over 15 amino acids. The CDR3 here is CASSVTRWMGTEAFF. CDR3 in DNA: TGCGCCAGCAGCGTGACCCGCTGGATGGGCACTGAAGCTTTCTTT.

This sequence joins TRBV7-8 and TRBJ1-5; D might be TRBD1 (5 bases). V lost 5 bases and J lost 9, with 17 bases in between. The CDR3 spans 14 residues. Germline assignment: CDR1 SGHVS and CDR2 FQNEAQ. Here the CDR3 reads CASSPMGGWWPQHF. For the CDR3, the DNA is TGTGCCAGCAGCCCCATGGGGGGATGGTGGCCCCAGCATTTT. Full variable domain (remainder filled in from reference TRBV7-8 and TRBJ1-5): GAGVSQSPRYKVAKRGQDVALRCDPISGHVSLFWYQQALGQGPEFLTYFQNEAQLDKSGLPSDRFFAERPEGSVSTLKIQRTQQEDSAVYLCASSPMGGWWPQHFGDGTRLSIL.

This clonotype has more than one count but fewer than ten. V usage is TRBV29-1 and J usage is TRBJ1-1; no definite D call. CDR1 SQVTM and CDR2 ANQGSEA come from the germline V gene. V was shortened by 4 bases and J by 0 bases, with 9 bases between the two germline ends. The CDR3 is made up of 13 amino acids. As DNA, the CDR3 is TGCAGCGTTGTGAGGGTTATGAACACTGAAGCTTTCTTT. The encoded protein is CSVVRVMNTEAFF.

V usage is TRBV20-1 and J usage is TRBJ1-1; D might be TRBD1 (6 bases). The germline gives CDR1 DFQATT, CDR2 SNEGSKA (reference sequence). This CDR3 comprises 13 residues. The V gene lost 0 bases and the J gene lost 7 bases, with 12 bases spanning the gap. The chain's CDR3 is CSARDRTGREAFF. The CDR3 nucleotides read TGCAGTGCTAGAGATCGCACAGGGCGTGAAGCTTTCTTT.

In its sample, this clonotype was seen a few times. The CDR3 is CASSQDWEGNTEAFF. The CDR3 nucleotides are TGCGCCAGCAGCCAAGATTGGGAGGGGAACACTGAAGCTTTCTTT. The V and J genes are TRBV4-3 and TRBJ1-1, with D unresolved. V lost 0 bases, J lost 1 base, and 9 bases lay in between. The CDR3 is made up of 15 amino acids. CDR1 is LGHNA and CDR2 is YSLEER in the germline V gene.

This chain uses TRBV15 with TRBJ2-7; TRBD1 aligns across 7 bases. After removal of 1 base from V and 6 bases from J, the junction contained 6 bases not matched to a gene. In germline, CDR1 is LNHNV, CDR2 YYDKDF (reference sequence). This CDR3 is built from 14 residues. The CDR3 coding sequence is TGTGCCACCAGCAGAGGAGGTACAGGGGTCGAGCAGTACTTC. Residues: CATSRGGTGVEQYF.

This clonotype was picked up a small number of times. V is TRBV5-6 and J is TRBJ2-1, with 12 bases identical to TRBD2. The CDR3 consists of 17 residues. Germline loops: CDR1 SGHDT, CDR2 YYEEEE. The J segment lost 7 bases and the V segment lost 4 bases, leaving 12 bases of the junction unmatched. The CDR3 nucleotides are TGTGCCAGCAGCACCGACGCGACTAGCGGGAGAAGGAATGAGCAGTTCTTC. It specifies CASSTDATSGRRNEQFF.

As concerns this clonotype: The germline gene is not matched at one end of the junction; a read error may be the cause. V gene TRBV18 combines with J gene TRBJ1-4, with D possibly being TRBD1 (6 bases). The CDR3 is 15 amino acids. The germline CDR1 and CDR2 sequences are KGHSH and LQKENI. The CDR3: CASSPTGPTNEKLSF. In DNA form, the CDR3 reads TGTGCCAGCTCACCTACAGGGCCGACTAATGAAAAACTGTCTTTT. The full variable domain, in which reference TRBV18 and TRBJ1-4 provide the parts outside the CDR3, is NAGVMQNPRHLVRRRGQEARLRCSPMKGHSHVYWYRQLPEEGLKFMVYLQKENIIDESGMPKERFSAEFPKEGPSILRIQQVVRGDSAAYFCASSPTGPTNEKLSFGSGTQLSVL.

This clonotype occurred once. The V call is TRBV7-9, the J call TRBJ2-1; D is possibly TRBD1 (5 bases). The CDR3 runs to 14 residues. The V end was cut by 5 bases, the J end by 6 bases, with 14 bases between. Germline V gene sequence: CDR1 SEHNR, CDR2 FQNEAQ (reference sequence). CDR3 protein: CASSLGQASNEQFF. The CDR3 bases are TGTGCCAGCAGCCTCGGACAAGCGAGCAATGAGCAGTTCTTC.

This clonotype was recorded a few times. The chain links TRBV7-2 to TRBJ2-3; no clear D. V lost 5 bases and J lost 2, with 8 bases in between. Germline-derived CDR1 and CDR2 are SGHTA and FQGNSA. The length of the CDR3 is 13 residues. The CDR3 reads CASSPRATDTQYF. The CDR3 coding sequence is TGTGCCAGCAGCCCCAGAGCCACAGATACGCAGTATTTT.

V and J are TRBV28 and TRBJ2-5; TRBD1 agrees at 9 bases. The CDR3 length is 15 residues. CDR1 MDHEN and CDR2 SYDVKM come from the germline V gene. V trimming: 4 bases; J trimming: 5 bases; junction bases outside the gene matches: 8. CDR3 nucleotide sequence: TGTGCCAGCAGTTGGGAACCGACAGGGGGTGAGACCCAGTACTTC. This sequence encodes CASSWEPTGGETQYF.

The V and J genes are TRBV4-2 and TRBJ1-5; D not resolved. V gave up 0 bases and J gave up 3 bases, with 9 bases separating them. This CDR3 has 15 amino acids. Germline CDR1 is LGHNA and CDR2 is YNFKEQ. CDR3 DNA sequence: TGTGCCAGCAGCCAAGAGTACAGTCTCAATCAGCCCCAGCATTTT. This codes for CASSQEYSLNQPQHF.

The chain carries TRBV5-1 and TRBJ2-1; 10 bases fit TRBD2. This CDR3 is built from 15 residues. With 4 bases clipped from V and 4 bases from J, the junction kept 5 bases outside the gene matches. Germline V lookup: CDR1 SGHRS, CDR2 YFSETQ. The CDR3, as DNA: TGCGCCAGCAGCAAAGATAGCGGGGGGTACAATGAGCAGTTCTTC. This translates into CASSKDSGGYNEQFF.